This T cell receptor beta chain was obtained from a study of blood T cell repertoires in COVID-19. Study at large: Acute and convalescent COVID-19 specimens originated in the United States, Italy and Spain. PBMCs, B-cell-depleted T cells, or T cells provided the cDNA or gDNA that made up the material.

In the study's own analysis: From reference gene primer amplification, estimates of nucleated cell counts were derived. Generated by immunoSEQ multiplex PCR, the TCRdb table keeps only in-frame clones and is missing some. The D gene and trimming were derived from the DNA, and the V and J assignments and clone size from that table. The sample lists about 440,000 clones, roughly 89% occurring once. V shed 5 bases and J 0 bases; nucleotides not matched to a gene: 5. Germline V gives CDR1 SGHTA, CDR2 FQGNSA. The CDR3 spans 17 residues. V and J are TRBV7-2 and TRBJ2-3; TRBD2 matches at 13 bases. Sequencing was done on a sample of peripheral blood. This receptor was taken from a woman in her twenties or thirties with acute or convalescent COVID-19. The CDR3 nucleotides are TGTGCCAGCAGCCGGACTAGCGGGGGCTATAGCACAGATACGCAGTATTTT. Amino acid sequence: CASSRTSGGYSTDTQYF.